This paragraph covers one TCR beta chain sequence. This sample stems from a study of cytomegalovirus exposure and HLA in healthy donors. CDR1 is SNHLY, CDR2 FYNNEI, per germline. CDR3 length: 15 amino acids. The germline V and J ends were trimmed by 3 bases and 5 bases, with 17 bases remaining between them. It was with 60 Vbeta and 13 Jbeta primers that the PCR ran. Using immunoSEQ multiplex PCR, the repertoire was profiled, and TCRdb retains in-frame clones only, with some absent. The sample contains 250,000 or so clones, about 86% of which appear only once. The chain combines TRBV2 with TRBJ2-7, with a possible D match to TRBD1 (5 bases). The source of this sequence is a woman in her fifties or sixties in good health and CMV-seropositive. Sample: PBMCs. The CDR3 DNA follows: TGTGCCAGCAGTGAGATAGTACGCTTAGGGGACGAGCAGTACTTC. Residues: CASSEIVRLGDEQYF.